The rows below give T cell receptor beta chains drawn from one sample of a study of blood T cell repertoires in COVID-19. Sequenced by immunoSEQ multiplex PCR; TCRdb stores in-frame clones only, minus some. Altogether about 310,000 clones are present, around 87% being singletons, with the ten largest covering 1%. The sequencing sample was made of peripheral blood. Every receptor here comes from a man aged 45-65 years with active or convalescent COVID-19. Both conserved end residues are part of each CDR3. The order of the fields is V gene, clone size, J gene, D gene, CDR3 DNA, CDR3 protein. The D gene is left open where the match is weak. Clone sizes are given selectively: once, few, many, or a class where the clone is expanded.

TRBV10-3	.	TRBJ1-1	.	TGTGCCATCAGTCCAAGCGACAGTTTCACTGAAGCTTTCTTT	CAISPSDSFTEAFF
TRBV10-3	.	TRBJ1-2	TRBD1	TGTGCCATCAGCCGACAGGGGGTCGACTATGGCTACACCTTC	CAISRQGVDYGYTF
TRBV19	.	TRBJ1-2	TRBD1	TGTGCCAGTAGTACTGGACAGGGACGGCGAGGATACTATGGCTACACCTTC	CASSTGQGRRGYYGYTF
TRBV7-8	few	TRBJ2-1	.	TGTGCCAGCAGGCCTAGACTCAAAAGCGGGCTAAACTATGAGCAGTTCTTC	CASRPRLKSGLNYEQFF
TRBV2	.	TRBJ2-2	.	TGTGCCAGCAGTAAAGACAGCCCGAACACCGGGGAGCTGTTTTTT	CASSKDSPNTGELFF
TRBV28	.	TRBJ1-1	TRBD1	TGTGCCAGCAGTTCCCCGGGGACAGACACTGAAGCTTTCTTT	CASSSPGTDTEAFF
TRBV18	.	TRBJ1-4	.	TGTGCCAGCTCAGGGCCGGGACACATAGAAAAACTGTTTTTT	CASSGPGHIEKLFF
TRBV28	once	TRBJ1-2	.	TGTGCCACTCCGGGAGTCTATCGCGACGGCTACACCTTC	CATPGVYRDGYTF
TRBV23-1	.	TRBJ1-3	.	TGCGCCAGCAGTCAAACCCGGTTTGATATGAGCTCTGGAAACACCATATATTTT	CASSQTRFDMSSGNTIYF
TRBV5-1	.	TRBJ1-5	.	TGCGCCAGCAGCGGAGGACTCAATCAGCCCCAGCATTTT	CASSGGLNQPQHF
TRBV18	.	TRBJ2-7	TRBD2	TGTGCCAGCTCACCACAAGAAAGACTAGCGGGAGGTTCCGAGCAGTACTTC	CASSPQERLAGGSEQYF
TRBV28	.	TRBJ1-2	.	TGTGCCAGCAGTCTACAGGCCAACTATGGCTACACCTTC	CASSLQANYGYTF
TRBV6-6	.	TRBJ1-2	.	TGTGCCAGCACAAGGGGGGAGGGCTATGGCTACACCTTC	CASTRGEGYGYTF
TRBV4-1	.	TRBJ1-6	.	TGCGCCAGCAGCCAAGATAGAGCCAGGCCTAATTCACCCCTCCACTTT	CASSQDRARPNSPLHF
TRBV3-1/TRBV3-2	.	TRBJ2-4	TRBD2	TGTGCCAGCAGCCAATTCTTACTAGCGGGACAAATAGCCAAAAACATTCAGTACTTC	CASSQFLLAGQIAKNIQYF
TRBV28	.	TRBJ1-2	TRBD1	TGTGCCAGCAGTTTAGCACCGGGACAGGGAGTGCTTCACTTC	CASSLAPGQGVLHF
TRBV30	.	TRBJ2-1	.	TGTGCCTGGAGTGGGCAGGGTTTGCTCTTC	CAWSGQGLLF
TRBV28	once	TRBJ1-2	TRBD1	TGTGCCAGCGCCTGGGGACAGTATGGCTACACCTTC	CASAWGQYGYTF
TRBV28	.	TRBJ2-2	TRBD1	TGTGCCAGCAGTCCCGGACAGGGAGACTCGAACACCGGGGAGCTGTTTTTT	CASSPGQGDSNTGELFF
TRBV27	.	TRBJ1-6	TRBD1	TGTGCCAGCAGTTTACGCACGGGACAGGGGTATAATTCACCCCTCCACTTT	CASSLRTGQGYNSPLHF
TRBV5-8	.	TRBJ1-1	.	TGTGCCAGCAGCAGGGTATTTCTGGAGGACACTGAAGCTTTCTTT	CASSRVFLEDTEAFF
TRBV9	.	TRBJ2-5	.	TGTGCCAGCAGCGGCGGGGACTTTCAAGAGACCCAGTACTTC	CASSGGDFQETQYF
TRBV9	.	TRBJ2-7	TRBD2	TGTGCCAGCAGCTTGGGACTAGCGGGTGCCTCCGAGCAGTACTTC	CASSLGLAGASEQYF
TRBV5-1	.	TRBJ1-4	TRBD1	TGCGCCAGCAGCAGTAACAGGGGCACGGATGAAAAACTGTTTTTT	CASSSNRGTDEKLFF
TRBV7-3	once	TRBJ2-3	TRBD2	TGTGCCAGCAGCACTCTTGCGGGGGGCGAATATACGCAGTATTTT	CASSTLAGGEYTQYF
TRBV5-1	.	TRBJ2-7	.	TGCGCCAGCAGCTTGGTAGGCCAGAGGTCCTACGAGCAGTACTTC	CASSLVGQRSYEQYF
TRBV7-2	.	TRBJ1-1	TRBD1	TGTGCCAGCAGCTTGGGGACAGCTGACACTGAAGCTTTCTTT	CASSLGTADTEAFF
TRBV4-1	.	TRBJ1-6	.	TGCGCCAGCAGCCAAGACGGGATCTTTAATTCACCCCTCCACTTT	CASSQDGIFNSPLHF
TRBV18	.	TRBJ1-1	.	TGTGCCAGCTCACCCCCGGGATTGAACACTGAAGCTTTCTTT	CASSPPGLNTEAFF
TRBV7-3	once	TRBJ2-3	TRBD2	TGTGCCAGCAGCTCCTATGTTGGAGCGGGAGGCACAGATACGCAGTATTTT	CASSSYVGAGGTDTQYF
TRBV7-3	.	TRBJ1-2	TRBD1	TGTGCCAGCAGGTACCAGGGGGATATCGATGGCTACACCTTC	CASRYQGDIDGYTF
TRBV5-1	.	TRBJ1-2	.	TGCGCCAGCAGCTTGGGAGGGACTCCAGGCTTGGGTGGCTACACCTTC	CASSLGGTPGLGGYTF
TRBV28	.	TRBJ2-5	TRBD2	TGTGCCAGCAGGCTAGCGGGAGGGGGGAGAGAGACCCAGTACTTC	CASRLAGGGRETQYF
TRBV7-2	once	TRBJ1-1	TRBD1	TGTGCCAGCAGCGCAAATCAGGACAGGTGGGACACTGAAGCTTTCTTT	CASSANQDRWDTEAFF